Listed below are T cell receptor beta chains from one sample, sequenced in a study of beta chain features in type 1 diabetes. Only in-frame clones appear in the TCRdb table, and some are missing; sequencing was by immunoSEQ multiplex PCR. The sample consists of some 400,000 clones, about 15% of them appearing once. Sequenced: naive CD4+ T cells from blood. The receptor source for this set is a woman aged 18 to 35 in good health. CDR3s include the opening cysteine and the closing phenylalanine or tryptophan. D genes are given only for firm matches. Some rows mark clone size as missing; the rest say once, few, many or name a class of expanded clone.

j_call clone_size d_call v_call cdr3_aa cdr3_nt
TRBJ2-7 few TRBD2 TRBV19 CASSMPLADSSYEQYF TGTGCCAGTAGTATGCCACTAGCGGATAGCTCCTACGAGCAGTACTTC
TRBJ2-1 few . TRBV5-4 CASSLSTGEYNEQFF TGTGCCAGCAGCTTATCGACAGGTGAATACAATGAGCAGTTCTTC
TRBJ2-7 few TRBD1 TRBV5-1 CASSLLGQGQYYEQYF TGCGCCAGCAGCCTATTAGGACAGGGGCAATACTACGAGCAGTACTTC
TRBJ1-5 . . TRBV18 CASSPLEVPNQPQHF TGTGCCAGCTCACCGCTTGAGGTCCCCAATCAGCCCCAGCATTTT
TRBJ2-7 . . TRBV11-2 CASSLRTKTYEQYF TGTGCCAGCAGCTTACGGACTAAAACCTACGAGCAGTACTTC
TRBJ2-6 few . TRBV6-5 CASSYTGTSGANVLTF TGTGCCAGCAGTTACACAGGGACGTCTGGGGCCAACGTCCTGACTTTC
TRBJ2-7 few TRBD2 TRBV18 CASSEAGLTSYEQYF TGTGCCAGCTCAGAAGCGGGACTCACGTCCTACGAGCAGTACTTC
TRBJ1-2 few TRBD1 TRBV27 CASSWDSTRGNYGYTF TGTGCCAGCAGTTGGGACAGCACTAGGGGCAACTATGGCTACACCTTC
TRBJ2-5 . TRBD2 TRBV6-6 CASSSGLAGVETQYF TGTGCCAGCAGCTCTGGACTAGCGGGAGTTGAGACCCAGTACTTC
TRBJ2-5 few . TRBV2 CASSEDQFSRVRSETQYF TGTGCCAGCAGTGAAGATCAATTTTCCAGGGTTCGTTCGGAGACCCAGTACTTC
TRBJ2-3 . TRBD2 TRBV18 CASSPPTAGGTDTQYF TGTGCCAGCTCACCACCTACGGCGGGAGGGACAGATACGCAGTATTTT
TRBJ2-1 few TRBD2 TRBV14 CASSPKVAGAYNEQFF TGTGCCAGCAGCCCGAAAGTGGCGGGAGCCTACAATGAGCAGTTCTTC
TRBJ2-7 few TRBD2 TRBV5-4 CASSSSYNGREYEQYF TGTGCCAGCAGCTCCAGCTACAACGGGAGGGAATACGAGCAGTACTTC
TRBJ2-4 . . TRBV6-6 CASSYVTVVQYF TGTGCCAGCAGTTACGTGACAGTCGTTCAGTACTTC
TRBJ2-1 . TRBD2 TRBV7-2 CASSAPGTSDPRGESFF TGTGCCAGCAGCGCCCCCGGGACTAGCGACCCGAGGGGCGAGTCGTTCTTC
TRBJ2-1 . . TRBV6-1 CASSSLGGRHEQFF TGTGCCAGCAGTTCATTGGGGGGACGGCATGAGCAGTTCTTC
TRBJ2-1 few . TRBV9 CASSVVASYEQFF TGTGCCAGCAGCGTAGTGGCTTCGTATGAGCAGTTCTTC
TRBJ2-7 few . TRBV6-6 CASRYRTGSSYEQYF TGTGCCAGCAGATATCGGACGGGGAGCTCCTACGAGCAGTACTTC
TRBJ2-7 few TRBD1 TRBV29-1 CSVRDRVKNEQYF TGCAGCGTCCGGGACAGGGTTAAGAACGAGCAGTACTTC
TRBJ2-2 . TRBD1 TRBV6-6 CASSYPTGPNTGELFF TGTGCCAGCAGTTACCCGACAGGGCCGAACACCGGGGAGCTGTTTTTT